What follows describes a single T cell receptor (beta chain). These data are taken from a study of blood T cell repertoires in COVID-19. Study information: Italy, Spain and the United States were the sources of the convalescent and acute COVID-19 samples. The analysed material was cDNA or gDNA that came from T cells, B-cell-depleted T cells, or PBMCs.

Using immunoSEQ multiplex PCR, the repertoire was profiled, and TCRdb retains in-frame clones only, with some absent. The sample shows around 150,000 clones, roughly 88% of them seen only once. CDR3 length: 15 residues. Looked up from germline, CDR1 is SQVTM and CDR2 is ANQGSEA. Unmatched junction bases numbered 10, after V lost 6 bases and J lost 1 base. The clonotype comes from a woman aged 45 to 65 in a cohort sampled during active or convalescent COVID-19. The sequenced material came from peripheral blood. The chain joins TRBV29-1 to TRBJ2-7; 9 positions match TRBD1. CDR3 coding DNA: TGCAGCGTAAACAGGGGGCGCAGTGATTCCTACGAGCAGTACTTC. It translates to CSVNRGRSDSYEQYF.